A single sample is the source of the 11 T cell receptor beta chains below, sequenced in a study of CXCR3-negative and CXCR3-positive naive CD8 T cells. It was by 5' RACE with UMI labels that the TRB cDNA libraries were prepared. Reprocessing the 5' RACE reads, TCRdb reports a single entry for every CDR3 protein and omits DNA. The data show just over 60,000 distinct CDR3 sequences, and the top ten clones hold about 4.5%. The sequenced material came from naive CXCR3- CD8+ T cells from blood. Documented subset: CD45RO-CCR7+CD27+CD95- naive CD8+ T cells lacking CXCR3 (TNR3-). All receptors derive from a human donor in good health. Some clones in this sample may be carry-over from other donors' samples.

The rearrangement joins TRBV6-5 to TRBJ2-5. The length of the CDR3 is 14 residues. Germline values: CDR1 MNHEY, CDR2 SVGAGI. The CDR3 loop is CASSYSRGEETQYF.

The chain combines TRBV4-1 with TRBJ2-7; TCRdb designates TRBD2, a call that cannot be tested without DNA. Germline-derived CDR1 and CDR2 are MGHRA and YSYEKL. The CDR3 runs 17 residues. The CDR3 protein is CASSQAPAGSLSYEQYF.

This chain joins TRBV7-9 and TRBJ2-3; there is no DNA to check the TCRdb D call of TRBD1. Germline V gene sequence: CDR1 SEHNR, CDR2 FQNEAQ (reference sequence). CDR3 length equals 15 residues. The CDR3 protein is CASSTRDRGQDTQYF.

The CDR3 loop reads CASSSVDWYEQFF. The chain is built from TRBV6-2 or TRBV6-3 and TRBJ2-1. The CDR3 has 13 amino acids. From germline, CDR1 is MNHEY and CDR2 SVGEGT.

V usage is TRBV6-2 or TRBV6-3 and J usage is TRBJ2-3; TCRdb calls TRBD2, which cannot be checked without DNA. The CDR3 contains 15 residues. CDR1 is MNHEY, CDR2 SVGEGT, per germline. CDR3 sequence: CASSYFSGAAYTQYF.

This chain links TRBV7-9 with TRBJ2-7. Looked up from germline, CDR1 is SEHNR and CDR2 is FQNEAQ (reference sequence). CDR3 length: 14 residues. CDR3 sequence reads: CASSFSGSGNEQYF.

This sequence joins TRBV6-6 and TRBJ2-1; the D call of TRBD1 rests on TCRdb alone, since no DNA is present to check it. In germline, CDR1 is MNHNY, CDR2 SVGAGI (reference sequence). The CDR3 consists of 16 residues. The CDR3 loop is CASSPIEGGPHNEQFF.

This sequence joins TRBV7-2 and TRBJ2-2; TCRdb designates TRBD1, a call that cannot be tested without DNA. The CDR3 spans 14 residues. Germline V lookup: CDR1 SGHTA, CDR2 FQGNSA. CDR3 amino acids: CASSQGPYTGELFF. The full variable domain, rest sourced from reference TRBV7-2 and TRBJ2-2, is GAGVSQSPSNKVTEKGKDVELRCDPISGHTALYWYRQSLGQGLEFLIYFQGNSAPDKSGLPSDRFSAERTGGSVSTLTIQRTQQEDSAVYLCASSQGPYTGELFFGEGSRLTVL.

This CDR3 reads CSVDSGYNEQFF. The chain joins TRBV29-1 to TRBJ2-1. Germline V gene lookup returns CDR1 SQVTM and CDR2 ANQGSEA. This CDR3 is built from 12 residues.

This sequence joins TRBV7-9 and TRBJ1-1. Germline assignment: CDR1 SEHNR and CDR2 FQNEAQ (reference sequence). CDR3 length: 12 amino acids. CDR3 protein: CASSGVNTEAFF.

The chain links TRBV29-1 to TRBJ1-2. Per the germline V gene, CDR1 is SQVTM and CDR2 is ANQGSEA. The CDR3 extends over 13 amino acids. CDR3 protein: CSVEEVGFHGYTF.